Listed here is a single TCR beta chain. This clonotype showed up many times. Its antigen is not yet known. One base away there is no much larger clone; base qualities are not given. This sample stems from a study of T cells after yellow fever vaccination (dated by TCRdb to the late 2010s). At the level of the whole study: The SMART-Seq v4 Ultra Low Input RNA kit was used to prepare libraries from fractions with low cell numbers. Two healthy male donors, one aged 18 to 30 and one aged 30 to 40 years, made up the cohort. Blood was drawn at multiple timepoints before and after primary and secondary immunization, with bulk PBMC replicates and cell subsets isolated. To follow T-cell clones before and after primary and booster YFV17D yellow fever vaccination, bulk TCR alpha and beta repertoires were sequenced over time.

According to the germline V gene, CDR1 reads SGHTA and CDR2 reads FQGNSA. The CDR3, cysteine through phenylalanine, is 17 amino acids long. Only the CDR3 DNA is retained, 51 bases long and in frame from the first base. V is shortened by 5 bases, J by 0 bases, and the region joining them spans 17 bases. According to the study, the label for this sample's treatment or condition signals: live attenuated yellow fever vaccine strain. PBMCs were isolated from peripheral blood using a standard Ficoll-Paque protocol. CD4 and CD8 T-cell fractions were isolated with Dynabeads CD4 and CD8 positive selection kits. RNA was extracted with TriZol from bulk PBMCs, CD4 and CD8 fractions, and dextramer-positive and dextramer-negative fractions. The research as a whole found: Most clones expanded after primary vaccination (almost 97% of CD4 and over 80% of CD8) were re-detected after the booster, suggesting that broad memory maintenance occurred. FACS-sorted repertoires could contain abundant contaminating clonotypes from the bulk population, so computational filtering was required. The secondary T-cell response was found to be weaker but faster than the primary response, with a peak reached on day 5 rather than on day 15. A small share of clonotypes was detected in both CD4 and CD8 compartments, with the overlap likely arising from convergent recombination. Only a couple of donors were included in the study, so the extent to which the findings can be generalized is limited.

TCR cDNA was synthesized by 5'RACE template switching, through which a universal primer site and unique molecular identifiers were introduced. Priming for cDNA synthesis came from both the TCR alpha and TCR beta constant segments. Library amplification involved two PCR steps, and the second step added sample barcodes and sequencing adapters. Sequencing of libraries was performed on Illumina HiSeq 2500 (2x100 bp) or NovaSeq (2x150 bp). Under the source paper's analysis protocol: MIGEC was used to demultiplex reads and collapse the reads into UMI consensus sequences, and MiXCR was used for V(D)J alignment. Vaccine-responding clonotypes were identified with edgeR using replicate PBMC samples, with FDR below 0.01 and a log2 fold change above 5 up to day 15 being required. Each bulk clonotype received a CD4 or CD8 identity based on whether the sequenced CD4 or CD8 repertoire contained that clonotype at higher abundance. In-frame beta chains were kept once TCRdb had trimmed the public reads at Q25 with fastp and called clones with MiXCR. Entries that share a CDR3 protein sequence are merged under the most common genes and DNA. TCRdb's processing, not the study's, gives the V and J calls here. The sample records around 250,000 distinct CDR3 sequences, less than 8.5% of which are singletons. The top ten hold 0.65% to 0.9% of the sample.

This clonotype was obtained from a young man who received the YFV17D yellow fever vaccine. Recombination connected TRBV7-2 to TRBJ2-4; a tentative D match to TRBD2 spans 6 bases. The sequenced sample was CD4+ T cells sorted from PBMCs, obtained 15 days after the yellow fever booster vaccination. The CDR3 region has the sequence CASSRSSGSLAKNIQYF. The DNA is TGTGCCAGCAGCCGTAGTAGCGGATCACTAGCCAAAAACATTCAGTACTTC.